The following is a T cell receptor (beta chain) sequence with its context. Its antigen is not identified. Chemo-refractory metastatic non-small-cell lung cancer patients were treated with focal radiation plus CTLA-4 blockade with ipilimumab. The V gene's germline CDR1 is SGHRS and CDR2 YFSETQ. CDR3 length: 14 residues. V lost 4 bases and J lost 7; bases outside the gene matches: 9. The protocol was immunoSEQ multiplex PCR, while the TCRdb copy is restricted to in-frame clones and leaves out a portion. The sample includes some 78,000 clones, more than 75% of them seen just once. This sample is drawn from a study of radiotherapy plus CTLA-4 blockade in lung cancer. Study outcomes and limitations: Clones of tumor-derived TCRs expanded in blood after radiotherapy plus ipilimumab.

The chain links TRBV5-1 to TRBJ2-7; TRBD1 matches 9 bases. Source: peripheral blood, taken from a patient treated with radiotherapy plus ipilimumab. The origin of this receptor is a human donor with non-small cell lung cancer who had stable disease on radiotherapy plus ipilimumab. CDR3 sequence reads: CASSVGTGQREQYF. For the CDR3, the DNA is TGCGCCAGCAGCGTCGGGACAGGGCAGAGGGAGCAGTACTTC.